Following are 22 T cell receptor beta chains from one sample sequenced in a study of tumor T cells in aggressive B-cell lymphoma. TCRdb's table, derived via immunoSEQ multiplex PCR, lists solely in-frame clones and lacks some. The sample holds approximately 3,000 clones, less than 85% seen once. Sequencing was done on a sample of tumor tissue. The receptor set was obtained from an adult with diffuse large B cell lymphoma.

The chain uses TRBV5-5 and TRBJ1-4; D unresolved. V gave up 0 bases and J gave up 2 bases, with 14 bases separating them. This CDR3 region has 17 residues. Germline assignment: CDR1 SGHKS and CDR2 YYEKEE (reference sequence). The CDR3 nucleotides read TGTGCCAGCAGCTTGGGGGTCCCTGCAGCGACTAATGAAAAACTGTTTTTT. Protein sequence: CASSLGVPAATNEKLFF. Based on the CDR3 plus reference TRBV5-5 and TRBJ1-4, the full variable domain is DAGVTQSPTHLIKTRGQQVTLRCSPISGHKSVSWYQQVLGQGPQFIFQYYEKEERGRGNFPDRFSARQFPNYSSELNVNALLLGDSALYLCASSLGVPAATNEKLFFGSGTQLSVL.

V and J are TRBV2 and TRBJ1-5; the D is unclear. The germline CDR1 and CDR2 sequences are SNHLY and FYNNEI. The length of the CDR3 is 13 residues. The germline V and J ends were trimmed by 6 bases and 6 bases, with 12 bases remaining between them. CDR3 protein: CASRFEVSQPQHF. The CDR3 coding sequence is TGTGCCAGCAGATTTGAGGTCTCTCAGCCCCAGCATTTT. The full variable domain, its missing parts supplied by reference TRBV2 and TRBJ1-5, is EPEVTQTPSHQVTQMGQEVILRCVPISNHLYFYWYRQILGQKVEFLVSFYNNEISEKSEIFDDQFSVERPDGSNFTLKIRSTKLEDSAMYFCASRFEVSQPQHFGDGTRLSIL.

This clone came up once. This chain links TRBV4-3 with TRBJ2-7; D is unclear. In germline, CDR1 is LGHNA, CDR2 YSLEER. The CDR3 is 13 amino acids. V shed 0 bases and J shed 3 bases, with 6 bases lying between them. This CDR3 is CASSQDSGYEQYF. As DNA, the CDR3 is TGCGCCAGCAGCCAAGATTCGGGCTACGAGCAGTACTTC.

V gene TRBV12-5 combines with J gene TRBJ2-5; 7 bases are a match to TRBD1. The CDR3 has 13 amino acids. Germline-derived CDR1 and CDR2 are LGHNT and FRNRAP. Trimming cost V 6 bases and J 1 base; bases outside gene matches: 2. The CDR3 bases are TGTGCTAGTGGGGACAGGCGCCAAGAGACCCAGTACTTC. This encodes CASGDRRQETQYF.

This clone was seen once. The CDR3 DNA sequence: TGTGCCAGTAGTAAACATCTGAACACTGAAGCTTTCTTT. Its protein is CASSKHLNTEAFF. The chain couples TRBV19 to TRBJ1-1, with D hard to call. The germline V and J ends were trimmed by 4 bases and 0 bases, with 6 bases remaining between them. The CDR3 loop spans 13 amino acids. Germline V gives CDR1 LNHDA, CDR2 SQIVND (reference sequence).

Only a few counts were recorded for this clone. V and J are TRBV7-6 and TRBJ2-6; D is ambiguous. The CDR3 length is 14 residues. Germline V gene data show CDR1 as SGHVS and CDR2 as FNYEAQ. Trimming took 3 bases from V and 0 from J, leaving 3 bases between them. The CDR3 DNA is TGTGCCAGCAGCTTTAGCTCTGGGGCCAACGTCCTGACTTTC. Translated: CASSFSSGANVLTF.

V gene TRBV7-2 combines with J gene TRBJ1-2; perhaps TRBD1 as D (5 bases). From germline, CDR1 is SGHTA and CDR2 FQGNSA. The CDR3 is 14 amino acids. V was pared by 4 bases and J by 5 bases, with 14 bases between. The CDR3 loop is CASSYRGNLYGYTF. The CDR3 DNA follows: TGTGCCAGCAGCTACCGGGGGAACCTTTATGGCTACACCTTC.

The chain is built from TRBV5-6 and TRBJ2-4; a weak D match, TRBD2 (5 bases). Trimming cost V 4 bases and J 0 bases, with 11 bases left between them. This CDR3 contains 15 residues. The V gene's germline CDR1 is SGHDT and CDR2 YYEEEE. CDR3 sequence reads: CASSPPGIAKNIQYF. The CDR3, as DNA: TGTGCCAGCAGCCCCCCGGGGATAGCCAAAAACATTCAGTACTTC.

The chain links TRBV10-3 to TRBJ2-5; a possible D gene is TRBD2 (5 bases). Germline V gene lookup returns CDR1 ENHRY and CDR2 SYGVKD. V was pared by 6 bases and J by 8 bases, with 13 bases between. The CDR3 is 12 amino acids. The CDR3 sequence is CAISSSGETQYF. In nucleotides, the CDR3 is TGTGCCATCAGCTCCTCCGGGGAAACCCAGTACTTC.

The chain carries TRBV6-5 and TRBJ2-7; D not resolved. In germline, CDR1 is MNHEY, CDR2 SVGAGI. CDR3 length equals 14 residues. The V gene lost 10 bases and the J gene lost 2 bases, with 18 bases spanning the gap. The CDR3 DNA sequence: TGTGCCACCACCGTCGGGTATAATGCCTACGAGCAGTACTTC. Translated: CATTVGYNAYEQYF.

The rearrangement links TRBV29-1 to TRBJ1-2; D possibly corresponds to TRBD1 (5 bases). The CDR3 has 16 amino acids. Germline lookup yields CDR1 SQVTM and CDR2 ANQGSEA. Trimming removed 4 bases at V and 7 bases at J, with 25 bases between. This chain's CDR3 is CSVGLLQFGGVSGYTF. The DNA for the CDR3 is TGCAGCGTTGGACTCCTCCAGTTCGGGGGGGTTTCTGGCTACACCTTC.

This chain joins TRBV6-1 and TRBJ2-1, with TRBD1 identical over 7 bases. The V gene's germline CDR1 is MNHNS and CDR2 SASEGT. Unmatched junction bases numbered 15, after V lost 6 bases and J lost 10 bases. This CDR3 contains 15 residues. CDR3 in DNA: TGTGCCAGCAGACAGACAGGGTCTGGCGCATTCGAGCAGTTCTTC. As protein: CASRQTGSGAFEQFF.

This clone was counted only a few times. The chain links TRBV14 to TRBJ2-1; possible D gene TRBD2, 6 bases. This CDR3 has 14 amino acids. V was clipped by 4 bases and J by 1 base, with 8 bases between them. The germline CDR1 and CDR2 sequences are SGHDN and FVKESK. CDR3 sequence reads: CASSLAGSYNEQFF. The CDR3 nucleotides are TGTGCCAGCAGCCTTGCGGGATCCTACAATGAGCAGTTCTTC.

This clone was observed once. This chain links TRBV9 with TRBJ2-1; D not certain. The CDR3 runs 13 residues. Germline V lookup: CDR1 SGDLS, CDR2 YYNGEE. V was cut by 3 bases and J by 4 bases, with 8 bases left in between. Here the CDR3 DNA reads TGTGCCAGCAGCGAGGAGCCATACAATGAGCAGTTCTTC. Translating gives CASSEEPYNEQFF.

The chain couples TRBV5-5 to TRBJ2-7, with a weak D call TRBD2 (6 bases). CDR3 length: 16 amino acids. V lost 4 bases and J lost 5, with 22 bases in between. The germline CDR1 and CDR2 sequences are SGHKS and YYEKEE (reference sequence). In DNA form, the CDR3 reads TGTGCCAGCAGCCTTGGAGGTTTCGGGGGAATGAACGAGCAGTACTTC. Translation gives CASSLGGFGGMNEQYF.

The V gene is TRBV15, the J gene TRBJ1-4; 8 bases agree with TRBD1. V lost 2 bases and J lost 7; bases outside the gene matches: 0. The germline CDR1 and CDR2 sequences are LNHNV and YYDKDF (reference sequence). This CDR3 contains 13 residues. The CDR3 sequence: CATSRQGAEKLFF. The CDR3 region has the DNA TGTGCCACCAGCAGACAGGGGGCTGAAAAACTGTTTTTT.

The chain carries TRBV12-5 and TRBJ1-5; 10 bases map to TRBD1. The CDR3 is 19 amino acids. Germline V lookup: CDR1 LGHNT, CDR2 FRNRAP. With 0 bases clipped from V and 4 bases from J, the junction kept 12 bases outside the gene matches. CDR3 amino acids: CASGLVSSYGTGANQPQHF. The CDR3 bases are TGTGCTAGTGGTTTGGTATCATCATACGGGACAGGGGCGAATCAGCCCCAGCATTTT.

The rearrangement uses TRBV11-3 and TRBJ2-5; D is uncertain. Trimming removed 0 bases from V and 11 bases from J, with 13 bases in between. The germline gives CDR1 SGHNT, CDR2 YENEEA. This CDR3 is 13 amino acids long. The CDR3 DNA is TGTGCCAGCAGCTTAGACGGCCTCCCGGAGCAGTACTTC. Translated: CASSLDGLPEQYF.

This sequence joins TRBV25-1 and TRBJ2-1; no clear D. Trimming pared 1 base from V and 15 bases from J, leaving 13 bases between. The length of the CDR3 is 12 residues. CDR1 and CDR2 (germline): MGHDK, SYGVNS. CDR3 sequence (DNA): TGTGCCAGCAGTGAATCCTTGGGTAGGAGGTTCTTC. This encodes CASSESLGRRFF.

CDR3 DNA: TGTGCCAGCAGTTACCTCGTCAGGGTTGGCACAGATACGCAGTATTTT. Translation gives CASSYLVRVGTDTQYF. The rearrangement uses TRBV6-6 and TRBJ2-3, with D perhaps matching TRBD1 (5 bases). Germline loops: CDR1 MNHNY, CDR2 SVGAGI (reference sequence). The length of the CDR3 is 16 residues. The ends were cut back, 2 bases at V and 1 base at J, with 13 bases in the middle.

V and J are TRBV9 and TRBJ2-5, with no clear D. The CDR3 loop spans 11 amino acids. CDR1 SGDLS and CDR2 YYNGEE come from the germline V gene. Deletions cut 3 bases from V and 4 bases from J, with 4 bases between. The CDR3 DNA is TGTGCCAGCAGCGACAGAGAGACCCAGTACTTC. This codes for CASSDRETQYF.

The CDR3: CASSSPHFKGASTEAFF. CDR3 bases: TGTGCCAGCAGCTCCCCCCATTTTAAGGGGGCGAGTACTGAAGCTTTCTTT. The chain has TRBV7-2 and TRBJ1-1; 7 nucleotides align to TRBD1. CDR3 length: 17 residues. Germline V gene sequence: CDR1 SGHTA, CDR2 FQGNSA. V shed 4 bases and J 5 bases; nucleotides not matched to a gene: 16.